The sequence of this T cell receptor (beta chain) was determined in a study of T cells in tumors after PD-1 blockade. On the study more broadly: Daily vismodegib 150 mg continued in a subset of anti-PD-1-treated patients. Points from the study as a whole: Approximately 41% of tumor TCR clonotypes were also found in blood. After therapy, most expanded exhausted CD8+ clones were absent pre-treatment, suggesting clonal replacement.

Regarding this clone: The antigen is not known.

Treatment was either pembrolizumab 200 mg every 3 weeks or cemiplimab 350 mg every 2 weeks. V lost 5 bases, J lost 1 base, and 9 bases stayed unmatched. Germline V gene data show CDR1 as SGHRS and CDR2 as YFSETQ. This CDR3 is 16 amino acids long. Profiling relied on immunoSEQ multiplex PCR, and the TCRdb table lists in-frame clones only, not all of them. The data hold some 13,000 clones, with 55% to 80% observed a single time. The sequences come from tumor tissue, collected after anti-PD-1 treatment. This chain joins TRBV5-1 and TRBJ2-7; 10 bases are shared with TRBD1. The TCR was taken from a human donor with cutaneous squamous cell carcinoma. The CDR3 sequence is CASSWTGGFWSYEQYF. Here the CDR3 DNA reads TGCGCCAGCAGTTGGACAGGGGGTTTCTGGTCCTACGAGCAGTACTTC.